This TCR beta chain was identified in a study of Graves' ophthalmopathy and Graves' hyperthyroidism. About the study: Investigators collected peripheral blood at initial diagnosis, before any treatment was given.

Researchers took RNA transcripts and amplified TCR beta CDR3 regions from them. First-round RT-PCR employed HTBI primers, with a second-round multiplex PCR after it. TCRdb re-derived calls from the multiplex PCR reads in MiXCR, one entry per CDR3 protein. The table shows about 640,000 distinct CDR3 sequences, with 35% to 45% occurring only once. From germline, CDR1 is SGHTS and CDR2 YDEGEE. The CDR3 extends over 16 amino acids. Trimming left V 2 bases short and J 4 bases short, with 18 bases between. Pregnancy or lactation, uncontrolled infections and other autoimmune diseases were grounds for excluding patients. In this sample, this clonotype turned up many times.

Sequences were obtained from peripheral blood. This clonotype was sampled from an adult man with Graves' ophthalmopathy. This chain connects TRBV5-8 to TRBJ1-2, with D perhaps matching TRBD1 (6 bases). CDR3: CASSFVGRGYGYGYTF. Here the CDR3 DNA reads TGTGCCAGCAGCTTTGTAGGCAGGGGTTACGGCTATGGCTACACCTTC.